A single TCR beta chain is shown here with its context. The data derive from a study of CD8 T cells in Susac syndrome. Sequencing of TCR beta was carried out in blood CD8+ and CD4+ T cells. TEMRA cells were FACS-enriched, and CD8+ and CD4+ T cells were isolated negatively. CDR1 and CDR2 from the germline V gene are KGHDR and SFDVKD. The CDR3 totals 14 residues. The V end lost 3 bases, the J end lost 4 bases, and 8 bases lay between the germline ends. Random hexamers were used to reverse transcribe the RNA input (about 0.45 to 1 ug). Across 54 Vbeta and 13 Jbeta, TCR beta CDR3 was amplified with immunoSEQ multiplex PCR. TCRdb re-derived calls from the immunoSEQ multiplex PCR reads in MiXCR, one entry per CDR3 protein. There are around 130,000 distinct CDR3 sequences in the sample; about 93% occur only once, and 0.095% to 0.1% lies in the top ten.

The TCR comes from a human donor in good health. Sample: CD4+ T cells from PBMCs. The genes are TRBV24-1 and TRBJ1-4; D remains unclear. The CDR3 region is CATSDGRFNEKLFF. As DNA, the CDR3 is TGTGCCACCAGTGATGGACGTTTTAATGAAAAACTGTTTTTT.